This TCR beta chain was captured in a study of blood T cell repertoires in COVID-19. Whole-study context: Researchers got acute and convalescent COVID-19 samples from the United States, Italy and Spain.

As handled by the study authors: Amplification with reference gene primers provided the estimates of nucleated cell counts. The assay was immunoSEQ multiplex PCR, and TCRdb's table has in-frame clones only and misses some. V, J and clone size reflect that table, while D and trimming were determined from the DNA. Of some 190,000 clones listed, approximately 91% are singletons. The CDR3 sequence is 16 residues long. V trimming: 5 bases; J trimming: 2 bases; junction bases outside the gene matches: 5. CDR1 SGHTA and CDR2 FQGNSA come from the germline V gene. The receptor comes from a middle-aged woman who had recovered from COVID-19. V and J are TRBV7-2 and TRBJ2-5; 13 positions match TRBD2. The source material was peripheral blood. CDR3 loop: CASSPPGLAGQETQYF. The DNA for the CDR3 is TGTGCCAGCAGCCCGCCGGGACTAGCGGGACAAGAGACCCAGTACTTC.